This TCR beta chain emerged from a study of blood T cell repertoires in COVID-19. Study background: COVID-19 samples, acute and convalescent, were from the United States, Italy and Spain. Sources were T cells, B-cell-depleted T cells, or PBMCs; the material itself was cDNA or gDNA.

This clone was seen ten or more times. Cohorts were assigned according to the clinical history that participants reported. Germline-derived CDR1 and CDR2 are LNHDA and SQIVND (reference sequence). With V trimmed by 3 bases and J by 6 bases, 4 bases remained unmatched. CDR3 length: 15 amino acids. The authors' processing: Amplification of reference gene primers provided the estimated nucleated cell counts. Here immunoSEQ multiplex PCR was the method, and the copy in TCRdb shows in-frame clones only, minus some. Clonal size and the V and J genes are those of that table, whereas D and trimming came from the DNA. The sample has around 250,000 clones; roughly 88% are singletons.

The origin of this receptor is a woman between 40 and 50 years old who had been exposed to COVID-19. Material for sequencing was PBMCs or T cells enriched from blood (not recorded which). J is TRBJ2-1 and V is TRBV19, with 11 nucleotides matching TRBD1. CDR3 coding DNA: TGTGCCAGTAGTATTCTTGGGACAGGGGGCAATGAGCAGTTCTTC. This translates into CASSILGTGGNEQFF.